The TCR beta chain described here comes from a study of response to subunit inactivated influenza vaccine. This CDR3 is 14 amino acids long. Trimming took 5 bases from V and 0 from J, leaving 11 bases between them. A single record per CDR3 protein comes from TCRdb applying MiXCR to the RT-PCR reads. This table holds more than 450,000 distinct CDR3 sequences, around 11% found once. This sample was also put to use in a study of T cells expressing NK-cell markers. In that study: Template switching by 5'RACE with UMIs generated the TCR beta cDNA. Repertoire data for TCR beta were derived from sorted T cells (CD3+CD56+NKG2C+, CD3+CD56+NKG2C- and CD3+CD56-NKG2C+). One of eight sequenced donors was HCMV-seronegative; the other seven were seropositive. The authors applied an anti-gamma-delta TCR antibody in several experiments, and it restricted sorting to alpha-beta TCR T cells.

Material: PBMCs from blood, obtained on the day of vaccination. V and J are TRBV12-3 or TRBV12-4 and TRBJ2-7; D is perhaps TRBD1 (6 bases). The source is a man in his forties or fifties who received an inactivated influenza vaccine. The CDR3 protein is CASSGTPHSYEQYF. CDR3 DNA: TGTGCCAGCAGTGGGACACCTCACTCCTACGAGCAGTACTTC.